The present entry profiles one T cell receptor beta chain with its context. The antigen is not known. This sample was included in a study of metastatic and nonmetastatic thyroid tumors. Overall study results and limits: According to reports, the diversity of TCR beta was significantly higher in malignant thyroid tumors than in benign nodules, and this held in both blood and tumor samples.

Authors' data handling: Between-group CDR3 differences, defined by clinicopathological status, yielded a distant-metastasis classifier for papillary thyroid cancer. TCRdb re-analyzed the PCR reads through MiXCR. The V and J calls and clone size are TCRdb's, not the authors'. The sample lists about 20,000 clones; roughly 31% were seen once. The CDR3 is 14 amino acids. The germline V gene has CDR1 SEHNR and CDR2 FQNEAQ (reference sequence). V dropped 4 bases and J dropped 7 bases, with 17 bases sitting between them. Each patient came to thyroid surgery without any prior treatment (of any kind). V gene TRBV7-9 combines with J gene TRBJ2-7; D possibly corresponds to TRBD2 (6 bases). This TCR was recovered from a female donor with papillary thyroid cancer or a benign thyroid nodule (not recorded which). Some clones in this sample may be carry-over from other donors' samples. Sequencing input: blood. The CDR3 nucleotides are TGTGCCAGCAGCTCCTCTGGAGGGATAGGAGAGCAGTACTTC. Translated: CASSSSGGIGEQYF.